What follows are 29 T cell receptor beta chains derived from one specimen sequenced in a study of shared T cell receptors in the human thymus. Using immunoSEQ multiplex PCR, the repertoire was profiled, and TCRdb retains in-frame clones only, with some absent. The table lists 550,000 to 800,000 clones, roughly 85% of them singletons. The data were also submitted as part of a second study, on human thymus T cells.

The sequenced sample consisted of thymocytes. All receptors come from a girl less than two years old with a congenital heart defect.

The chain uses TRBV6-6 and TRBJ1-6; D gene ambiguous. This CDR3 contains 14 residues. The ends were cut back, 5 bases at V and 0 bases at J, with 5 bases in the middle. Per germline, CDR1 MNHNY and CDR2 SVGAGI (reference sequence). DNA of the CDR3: TGTGCCAGCAGTAACAACTCCTATAATTCACCCCTCCACTTT. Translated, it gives CASSNNSYNSPLHF.

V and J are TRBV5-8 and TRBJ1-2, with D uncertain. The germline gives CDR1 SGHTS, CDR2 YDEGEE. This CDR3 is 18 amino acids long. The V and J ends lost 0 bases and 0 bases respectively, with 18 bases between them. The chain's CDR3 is CASSLAGVWGLTNYGYTF. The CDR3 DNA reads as TGTGCCAGCAGCTTGGCCGGGGTGTGGGGTTTGACTAACTATGGCTACACCTTC.

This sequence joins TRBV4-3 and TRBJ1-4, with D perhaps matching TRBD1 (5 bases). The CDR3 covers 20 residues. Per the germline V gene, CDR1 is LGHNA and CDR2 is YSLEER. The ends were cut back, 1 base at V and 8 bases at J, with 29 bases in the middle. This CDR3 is CASSQARPTDICPGEEKLFF. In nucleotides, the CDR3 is TGCGCCAGCAGCCAAGCCCGACCGACGGACATTTGCCCGGGAGAAGAAAAACTGTTTTTT.

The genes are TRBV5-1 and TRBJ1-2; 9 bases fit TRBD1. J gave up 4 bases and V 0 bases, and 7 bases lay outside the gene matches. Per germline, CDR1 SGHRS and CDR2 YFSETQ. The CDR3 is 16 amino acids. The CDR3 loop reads CASSLALTGGRYGYTF. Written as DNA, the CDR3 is TGCGCCAGCAGCTTGGCCTTGACAGGGGGTCGCTATGGCTACACCTTC.

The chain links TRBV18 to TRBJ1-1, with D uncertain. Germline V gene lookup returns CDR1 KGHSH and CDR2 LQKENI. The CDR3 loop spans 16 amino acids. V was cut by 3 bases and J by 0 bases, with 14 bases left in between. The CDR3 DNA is TGTGCCAGCTCACCCCTTGGAAGACAAGTGAACACTGAAGCTTTCTTT. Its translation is CASSPLGRQVNTEAFF.

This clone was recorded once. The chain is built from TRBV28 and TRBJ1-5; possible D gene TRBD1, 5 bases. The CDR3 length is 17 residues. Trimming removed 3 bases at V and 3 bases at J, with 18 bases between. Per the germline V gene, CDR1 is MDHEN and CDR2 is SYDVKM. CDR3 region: CASSLVPRADTNQPQHF. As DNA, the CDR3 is TGTGCCAGCAGTTTGGTCCCCAGGGCCGATACCAATCAGCCCCAGCATTTT.

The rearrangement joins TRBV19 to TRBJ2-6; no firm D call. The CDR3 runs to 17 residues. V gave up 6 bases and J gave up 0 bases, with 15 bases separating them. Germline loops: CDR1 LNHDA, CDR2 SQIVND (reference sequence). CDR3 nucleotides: TGTGCCAGTAGCGATGAACCAGGAAGCTCTGGGGCCAACGTCCTGACTTTC. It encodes CASSDEPGSSGANVLTF.

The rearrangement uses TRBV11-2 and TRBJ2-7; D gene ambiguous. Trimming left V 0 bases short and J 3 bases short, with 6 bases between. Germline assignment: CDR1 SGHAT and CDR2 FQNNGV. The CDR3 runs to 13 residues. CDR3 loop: CASSLDPRYEQYF. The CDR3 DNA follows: TGTGCCAGCAGCTTAGACCCCCGCTACGAGCAGTACTTC. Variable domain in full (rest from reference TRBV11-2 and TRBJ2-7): EAGVAQSPRYKIIEKRQSVAFWCNPISGHATLYWYQQILGQGPKLLIQFQNNGVVDDSQLPKDRFSAERLKGVDSTLKIQPAKLEDSAVYLCASSLDPRYEQYFGPGTRLTVT.

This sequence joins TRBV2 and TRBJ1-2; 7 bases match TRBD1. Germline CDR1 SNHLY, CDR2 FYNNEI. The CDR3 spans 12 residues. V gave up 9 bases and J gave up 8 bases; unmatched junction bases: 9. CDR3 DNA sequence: TGTGCCAGGGTCCCACAGGGGTCCGGCTACACCTTC. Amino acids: CARVPQGSGYTF.

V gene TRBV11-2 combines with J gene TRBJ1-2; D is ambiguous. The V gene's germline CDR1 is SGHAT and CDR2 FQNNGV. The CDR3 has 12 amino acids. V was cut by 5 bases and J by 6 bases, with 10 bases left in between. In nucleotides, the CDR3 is TGTGCCAGCAGCCCCTGGGAGAATGGCTACACCTTC. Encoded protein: CASSPWENGYTF.

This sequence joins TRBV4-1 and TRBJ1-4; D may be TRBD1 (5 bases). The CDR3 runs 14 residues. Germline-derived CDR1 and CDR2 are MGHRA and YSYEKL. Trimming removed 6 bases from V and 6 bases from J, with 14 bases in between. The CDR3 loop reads CASSPDWGDEKLFF. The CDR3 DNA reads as TGCGCCAGCAGTCCCGACTGGGGGGATGAAAAACTGTTTTTT.

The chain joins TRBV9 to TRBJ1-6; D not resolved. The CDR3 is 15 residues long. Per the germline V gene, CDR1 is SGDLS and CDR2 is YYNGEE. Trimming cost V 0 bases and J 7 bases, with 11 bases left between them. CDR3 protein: CASSVDQERNSPLHF. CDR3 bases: TGTGCCAGCAGCGTAGATCAGGAAAGAAATTCACCCCTCCACTTT.

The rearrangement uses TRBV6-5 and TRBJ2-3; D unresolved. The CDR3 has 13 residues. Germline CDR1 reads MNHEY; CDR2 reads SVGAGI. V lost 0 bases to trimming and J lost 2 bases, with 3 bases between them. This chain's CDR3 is CASSYSATDTQYF. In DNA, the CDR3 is TGTGCCAGCAGTTACTCAGCCACAGATACGCAGTATTTT.

The CDR3 DNA reads TGTGCCACCAGCAGTCTAGCTGGGACAGGGAGATTTAGTGGCTACACCTTC. Translation gives CATSSLAGTGRFSGYTF. The V gene is TRBV15, the J gene TRBJ1-2; the match to TRBD1 covers 9 bases. CDR3 length equals 17 residues. V was clipped by 3 bases and J by 7 bases; unmatched bases: 15. Germline CDR1 reads LNHNV; CDR2 reads YYDKDF (reference sequence).

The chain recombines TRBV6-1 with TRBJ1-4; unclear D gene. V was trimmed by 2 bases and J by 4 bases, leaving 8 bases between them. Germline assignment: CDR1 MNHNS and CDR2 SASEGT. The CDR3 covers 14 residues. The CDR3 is CASSETWSNEKLFF. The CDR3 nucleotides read TGTGCCAGCAGTGAAACCTGGAGTAATGAAAAACTGTTTTTT.

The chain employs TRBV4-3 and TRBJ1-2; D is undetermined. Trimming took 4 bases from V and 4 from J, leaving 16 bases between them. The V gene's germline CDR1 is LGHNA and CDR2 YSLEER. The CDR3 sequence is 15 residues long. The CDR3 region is CASSPGGWVGYGYTF. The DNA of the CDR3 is TGCGCCAGCAGCCCGGGAGGGTGGGTCGGCTATGGCTACACCTTC.

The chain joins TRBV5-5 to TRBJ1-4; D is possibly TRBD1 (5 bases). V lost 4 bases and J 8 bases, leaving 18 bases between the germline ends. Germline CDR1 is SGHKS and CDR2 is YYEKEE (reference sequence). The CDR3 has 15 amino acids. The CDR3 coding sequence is TGTGCCAGCAGCATCAAGGGGCCAAGTCTGGAAAAACTGTTTTTT. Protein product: CASSIKGPSLEKLFF.

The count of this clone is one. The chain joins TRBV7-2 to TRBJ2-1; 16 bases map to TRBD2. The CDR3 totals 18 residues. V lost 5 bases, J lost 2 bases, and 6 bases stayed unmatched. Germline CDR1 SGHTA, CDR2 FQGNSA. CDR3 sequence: CASSPGTSGGATYNEQFF. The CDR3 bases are TGTGCCAGCAGCCCAGGGACTAGCGGGGGGGCGACCTACAATGAGCAGTTCTTC.

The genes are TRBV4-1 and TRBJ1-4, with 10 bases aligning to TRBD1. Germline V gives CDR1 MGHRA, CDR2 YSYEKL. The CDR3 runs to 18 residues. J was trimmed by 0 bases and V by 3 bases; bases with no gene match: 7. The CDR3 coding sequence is TGCGCCAGCAGCCACCCGGACAGGGGGGGGACAACTAATGAAAAACTGTTTTTT. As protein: CASSHPDRGGTTNEKLFF.

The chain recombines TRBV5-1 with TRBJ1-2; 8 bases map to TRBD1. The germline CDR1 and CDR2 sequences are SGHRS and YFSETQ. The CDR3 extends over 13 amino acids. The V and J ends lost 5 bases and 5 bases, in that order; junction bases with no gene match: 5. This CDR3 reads CASSADREYGYTF. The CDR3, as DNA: TGCGCCAGCAGTGCGGACAGGGAGTATGGCTACACCTTC.

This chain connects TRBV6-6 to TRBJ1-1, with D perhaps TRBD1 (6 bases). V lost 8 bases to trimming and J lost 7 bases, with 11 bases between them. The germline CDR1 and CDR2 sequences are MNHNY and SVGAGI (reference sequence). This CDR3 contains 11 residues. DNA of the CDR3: TGTGCCAGCTGCAGGACAGTTGAAGCTTTCTTT. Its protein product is CASCRTVEAFF.

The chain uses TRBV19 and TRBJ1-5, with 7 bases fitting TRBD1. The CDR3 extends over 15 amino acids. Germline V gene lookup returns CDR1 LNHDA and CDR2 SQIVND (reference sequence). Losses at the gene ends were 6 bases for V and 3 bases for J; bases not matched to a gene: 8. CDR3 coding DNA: TGTGCCAGTAGCAGGGGGGAGACCGCCAATCAGCCCCAGCATTTT. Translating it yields CASSRGETANQPQHF.

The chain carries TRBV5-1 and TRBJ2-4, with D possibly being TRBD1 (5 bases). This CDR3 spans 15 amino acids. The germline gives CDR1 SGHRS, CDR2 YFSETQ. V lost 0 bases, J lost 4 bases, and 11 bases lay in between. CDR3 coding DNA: TGCGCCAGCAGCTTGGACTTGGGGCTGAAAAACATTCAGTACTTC. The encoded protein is CASSLDLGLKNIQYF.

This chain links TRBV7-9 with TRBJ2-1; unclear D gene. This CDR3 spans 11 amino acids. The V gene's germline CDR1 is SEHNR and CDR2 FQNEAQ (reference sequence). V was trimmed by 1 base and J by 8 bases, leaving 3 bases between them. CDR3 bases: TGTGCCAGCAGCTTAGTAGATGAGCAGTTCTTC. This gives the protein CASSLVDEQFF.

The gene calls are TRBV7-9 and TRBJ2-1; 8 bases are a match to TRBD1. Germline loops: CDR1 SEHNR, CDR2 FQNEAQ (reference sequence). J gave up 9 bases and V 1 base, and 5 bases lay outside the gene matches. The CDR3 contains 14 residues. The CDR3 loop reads CASSLVAGGGEQFF. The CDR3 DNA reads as TGTGCCAGCAGCTTAGTCGCAGGGGGCGGTGAGCAGTTCTTC.

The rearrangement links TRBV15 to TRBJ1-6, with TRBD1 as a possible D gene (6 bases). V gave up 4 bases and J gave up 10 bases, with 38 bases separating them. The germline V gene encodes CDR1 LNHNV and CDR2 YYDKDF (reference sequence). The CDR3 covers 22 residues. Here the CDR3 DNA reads TGTGCCACCAGCAACCCAGGGGAACCTCGGCAGGCTTTCGTGATCTCGGGCTCACCCCTCCACTTT. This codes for CATSNPGEPRQAFVISGSPLHF.

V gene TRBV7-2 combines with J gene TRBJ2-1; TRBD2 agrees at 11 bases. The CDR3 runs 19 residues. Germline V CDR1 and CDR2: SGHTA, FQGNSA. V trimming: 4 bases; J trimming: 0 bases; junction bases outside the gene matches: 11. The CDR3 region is CASSSSRASGGPSYNEQFF. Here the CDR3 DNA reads TGTGCCAGCAGCTCAAGCAGGGCTAGCGGGGGGCCCTCCTACAATGAGCAGTTCTTC.

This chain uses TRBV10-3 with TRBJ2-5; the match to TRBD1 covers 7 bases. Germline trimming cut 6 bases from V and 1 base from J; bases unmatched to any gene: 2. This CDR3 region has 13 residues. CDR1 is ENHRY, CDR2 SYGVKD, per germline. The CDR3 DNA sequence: TGTGCCATCAGCTGGACAGGCCAAGAGACCCAGTACTTC. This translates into CAISWTGQETQYF.

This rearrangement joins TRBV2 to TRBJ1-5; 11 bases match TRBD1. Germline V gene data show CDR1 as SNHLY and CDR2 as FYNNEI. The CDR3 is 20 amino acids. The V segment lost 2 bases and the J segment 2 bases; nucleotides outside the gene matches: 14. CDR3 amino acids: CASSEYSDRGRVDRNQPQHF. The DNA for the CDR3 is TGTGCCAGCAGTGAATATTCGGACAGGGGGCGGGTGGATCGCAATCAGCCCCAGCATTTT.